Described below is a single TCR beta chain sequence and its context. This entry comes from a study of lung T cells in sarcoidosis with Löfgren's syndrome. Per germline, CDR1 SEHNR and CDR2 FQNEAQ (reference sequence). The ends were cut back, 1 base at V and 0 bases at J, with 7 bases in the middle. This CDR3 is 15 amino acids long. From the reads, TCRdb called clonotypes with MiXCR, one entry per CDR3 protein. The sample yields some 20,000 distinct CDR3 sequences, about a fifth seen once. Sequenced material: CD4+ T cells from PBMCs. V and J are TRBV7-9 and TRBJ1-5; possibly TRBD1 for D (6 bases). This clonotype was sampled from a human donor with sarcoidosis (Löfgren's syndrome or another form), or a control subject (not recorded which). CDR3 sequence (DNA): TGTGCCAGCAGCTTAGAGGGACATAGCAATCAGCCCCAGCATTTT. Translation: CASSLEGHSNQPQHF.